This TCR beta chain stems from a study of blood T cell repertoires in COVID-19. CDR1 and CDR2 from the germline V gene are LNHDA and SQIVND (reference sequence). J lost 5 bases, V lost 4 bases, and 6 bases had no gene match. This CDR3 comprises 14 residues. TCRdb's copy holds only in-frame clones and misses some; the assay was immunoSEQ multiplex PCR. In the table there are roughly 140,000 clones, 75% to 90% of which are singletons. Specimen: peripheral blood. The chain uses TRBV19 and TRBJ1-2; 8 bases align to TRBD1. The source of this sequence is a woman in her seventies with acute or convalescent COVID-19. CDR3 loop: CASSSRTGRYGYTF. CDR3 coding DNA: TGTGCCAGTAGTAGCAGGACAGGGCGGTATGGCTACACCTTC.